The 3 T cell receptor beta chains below were found in one sample sequenced in a study of blood T cells in healthy people across ages. The use of a sample-barcoded 5' primer and a J-beta primer mix characterized a second PCR of roughly 6 to 11 cycles. TCRdb recomputed calls from the 5' RACE reads with MiXCR, one row per CDR3 protein. The table shows over 600,000 distinct CDR3 sequences, with roughly 21% occurring only once. The sequencing input was blood. These receptors were collected from a man between 70 and 80 years old in good health.

The rearrangement links TRBV25-1 to TRBJ2-5; D is unresolved. CDR1 and CDR2 from the germline V gene are MGHDK and SYGVNS. The CDR3 is made up of 14 amino acids. V lost 2 bases, J lost 5 bases, and 12 bases lay in between. CDR3 sequence reads: CASSETAKRETQYF. The CDR3 nucleotides are TGTGCCAGCAGTGAAACGGCCAAAAGGGAGACCCAGTACTTC.

The chain has TRBV12-3 or TRBV12-4 and TRBJ2-7; D remains unclear. The V end was cut by 7 bases, the J end by 7 bases, with 20 bases between. The CDR3 runs 14 residues. The CDR3 DNA is TGTGCCAGCACCGTAGCCCGGACCTTGGGGGAGCAGTACTTC. The encoded protein is CASTVARTLGEQYF.

This clonotype was recorded a few times. This chain joins TRBV11-2 and TRBJ2-7; tentative D call: TRBD2 (5 bases). This CDR3 has 15 residues. Per the germline V gene, CDR1 is SGHAT and CDR2 is FQNNGV. V lost 4 bases and J 2 bases, leaving 15 bases between the germline ends. Written as DNA, the CDR3 is TGTGCCAGCAGCTCGAGCGGATACCTCACCTACGAGCAGTACTTC. Protein sequence: CASSSSGYLTYEQYF.